This T cell receptor (beta chain) was captured by sequencing in a study of regulatory T cells in long-lasting Graves disease (dated by TCRdb to the early 2020s). With respect to the entire study: Persistent Graves' disease meant more than 5 years of antithyroid drug treatment with TSH receptor autoantibodies that stayed positive. This study used TCR sequencing and RNA sequencing of peripheral blood to compare persistent Graves' disease patients against newly diagnosed Graves' disease patients. The study was conducted in China and was registered as a clinical trial. A total of approximately 35 samples underwent TCR sequencing: around 13 from persistent and some 20 from newly diagnosed Graves' disease patients. On average, persistent Graves' disease patients in the clinical cohort had been on antithyroid drugs for approximately 10 years.

There are a few counts of this clonotype. Its antigen is still unknown. No base qualities exist here, and no much larger clone lies one base off it. Library preparation employed multiplex PCR. The listed sequencing device is Illumina HiSeq 4000. TCR beta libraries were built with iRepertoire HTBI primers and Arm-PCR amplification of CDR3 regions. Before sequencing, the PCR products went through gel purification. The authors' analysis ran thus. A total of around 59 TRBV and under 15 TRBJ segments were identified across samples and were used for gene usage analysis of CDR3 amino acid clonotypes. Filtered high-quality paired reads were merged into contigs using COPE and FqMerger. BLAST was used to align contigs to IMGT TRBV, TRBD and TRBJ reference genes, and CDR3 was defined according to IMGT. Any clonotype with a frequency above 0.1% was counted as a highly expanded clone. Repertoire diversity was measured by Shannon entropy, and V-J evenness by the Gini coefficient. A clonotype was considered public if more than one individual shared it. TCRdb's own reprocessing of the public reads used fastp at Q25 and MiXCR and kept productive beta chains. Under each unique CDR3 protein, matching rows form one entry showing the most common genes and DNA. TCRdb, rather than the study authors, made the V and J calls. The sample table contains 390,000 or so distinct CDR3 sequences; only one count was recorded for 20% to 25% of them. Approximately 30% of the sample rests with the top ten.

The intended sense of this specimen's time point label: persistent/refractory GD, antithyroid drugs over 5 years with positive TRAb. RNA was extracted from PBMCs in TRIzol for both TCR sequencing and RNA sequencing. The diagnosis of Graves' disease was made according to American Thyroid Association guidelines. The patients came from an endocrinology department in Xi'an, China. From each patient, approximately 9 milliliters of peripheral blood was collected into an EDTA anticoagulant tube. Ficoll Paque Plus density gradient separation was used to isolate PBMCs, and no additional T cell sorting was done. An Agilent 2100 Bioanalyzer and agarose gel were used to check RNA quality, while a NanoDrop 2000 measured RNA concentration. CDR1 and CDR2 are drawn from the germline V gene (reference sequence): LNHDA, SQIVND. The germline ends are 8 bases apart after V is trimmed by 2 bases and J by 6 bases. The CDR3, cysteine through phenylalanine, is 13 amino acids long. This entry keeps only the CDR3 DNA: 39 bases, framed from base 1.

What the study reported, not specific to this receptor: Only peripheral blood was studied, because thyroid tissue, the primary lesion, was inaccessible. Sequencing and analysis were limited to the TCR beta chain. Persistent Graves' disease patients showed lower TCR Shannon entropy and fewer highly expanded clones than newly diagnosed patients, suggesting clonal expansion. A larger number of public clonotypes was shared among persistent patients (fewer than 3,000) than among newly diagnosed patients (around 970). Persistent disease showed preferential use of TRBV28, TRBJ1-2 and TRBJ2-5, whereas newly diagnosed disease favored TRBV20-1 and TRBJ2-1. The authors acknowledged the small sample size as a limitation that may reduce accuracy.

The V and J genes are TRBV19 and TRBJ2-1; the D region possibly corresponds to TRBD2 (5 bases align). Sequenced material: peripheral blood mononuclear cells (PBMCs), taken when the disease was refractory, from a patient treated with antithyroid drugs. The TCR originated in a woman in her forties with Graves disease. Donor details come from another sample of the same person, matched by shared clones. The CDR3 corresponds to CASSISLANEQFF. The bases read TGTGCCAGTAGTATAAGCCTAGCCAATGAGCAGTTCTTC.